This T cell receptor (beta chain) was identified in a study of blood T cell repertoires in COVID-19. Across the whole study: The study drew acute and convalescent COVID-19 samples from the United States, Italy and Spain. Sources were T cells, B-cell-depleted T cells, or PBMCs; the material itself was cDNA or gDNA.

The CDR3 runs to 18 residues. With 1 base clipped from V and 1 base from J, the junction kept 5 bases outside the gene matches. Germline V gene lookup returns CDR1 LNHNV and CDR2 YYDKDF (reference sequence). Original processing notes: Reference gene primer amplification gave nucleated cell count estimates. Sequencing used immunoSEQ multiplex PCR; TCRdb keeps in-frame clones, though not all of them. V and J calls plus clone size are reproduced from that table; the DNA served to infer D and trimming. The data show about 250,000 clones, over 80% seen once. This TCR derives from a woman aged 55-69 years with active or convalescent COVID-19. This rearrangement joins TRBV15 to TRBJ2-2; 11 nucleotides align to TRBD1. The specimen sequenced was peripheral blood. CDR3 residues: CATSRVGQGAVNTGELFF. The CDR3 nucleotides read TGTGCCACCAGCAGAGTCGGACAGGGGGCTGTGAACACCGGGGAGCTGTTTTTT.